This T cell receptor beta chain was identified in a study of T-cell memory formation after mild COVID-19. TCRdb processed the 5' RACE reads anew with MiXCR; each CDR3 protein has one entry. Here the sample spans 300,000 to 400,000 distinct CDR3 sequences, approximately 14% being singletons. Trimming removed 3 bases at V and 2 bases at J, with 18 bases between. This CDR3 has 17 residues. From germline, CDR1 is SGHNT and CDR2 YENEEA. The sample taken for sequencing was PBMCs or a T cell subset sorted from them (not recorded which). This TCR was recovered from a man aged 18 to 30 who had mild COVID-19 (a few samples of this study predate the infection). Cell type and time point are not known. The chain recombines TRBV11-3 with TRBJ2-3; D might be TRBD1 (5 bases). The DNA for the CDR3 is TGTGCCAGCAGCTTCCAACGAGCAACTGGGGCCACAGATACGCAGTATTTT. Its translation is CASSFQRATGATDTQYF.